These T cell receptor beta chains were read from a single sample in a study of response to subunit inactivated influenza vaccine. Each CDR3 protein gets one entry after TCRdb re-called the RT-PCR reads with MiXCR. The profile shows roughly 460,000 distinct CDR3 sequences, approximately 11% of them singletons. The specimen was PBMCs from blood, collected roughly 48 days after vaccination. The origin of the receptors is a man aged 45-65 years who received an inactivated influenza vaccine. Each CDR3 is given with its conserved first and last residue. The D gene is left open where the match is weak. The size entry is marked missing in some rows and otherwise reads once, few, many or a size class.

>NA|NA|TRBV6-1|TRBJ1-2
TGTGCCAGCAGCCCCCAGATACCTCCGGCGGCAGCGGTATATGGCTACACCTTC
CASSPQIPPAAAVYGYTF
>NA|NA|TRBV29-1|TRBJ1-1
TGCAGCGCCGGGACGGGGGGGATAAATGAAGCTTTCTTT
CSAGTGGINEAFF
>TRBD1|NA|TRBV4-3|TRBJ2-7
TGCGCCAGCAGCCAACAGACAGGGTACGAGCAGTACTTC
CASSQQTGYEQYF
>NA|NA|TRBV20-1|TRBJ2-7
TGCAGTGCGGAGGCCTCCTACGAGCAGTACTTC
CSAEASYEQYF
>NA|few|TRBV14|TRBJ2-3
TGTGCCAGCAGCCGTGGAGGGGCACAGGGAGATACGCAGTATTTT
CASSRGGAQGDTQYF
>NA|many|TRBV7-4|TRBJ2-7
TGTGCCAGCAGCTCGTCCGGGACACCAAGGCATCAATACGAGCAGTACTTC
CASSSSGTPRHQYEQYF
>TRBD1|many|TRBV24-1|TRBJ1-2
TGTGCCACCAGTGATTCGGCGTACAGGGGAAACTATGGCTACACCTTC
CATSDSAYRGNYGYTF
>TRBD2|few|TRBV28|TRBJ2-2
TGTGCCAGCAGTTTACTAGCGGGAGGGCCAGGCACCGGGGAGCTGTTTTTT
CASSLLAGGPGTGELFF
>NA|NA|TRBV4-3|TRBJ1-1
TGCGCCAGCAGCGAAGGGGGGTTCGGAGCTTTCTTT
CASSEGGFGAFF
>TRBD1|NA|TRBV4-3|TRBJ1-1
TGCGCCAGCAGCCAGGGACAGGGGGTCGGCACTGAAGCTTTCTTT
CASSQGQGVGTEAFF
>NA|many|TRBV5-1|TRBJ2-7
TGCGCCAGCAGCACCACGGGGGGCAACGACTACGAGCAGTACTTC
CASSTTGGNDYEQYF
>NA|NA|TRBV28|TRBJ2-6
TGTGCCAGCAGCCCCGTGAGAAGCTCTGGGGCCAACGTCCTGACTTTC
CASSPVRSSGANVLTF
>TRBD2|few|TRBV7-2|TRBJ2-7
TGTGCCAGCAGCCAGACTCCGACTAGCGGGAAATACGAGCAGTACTTC
CASSQTPTSGKYEQYF
>NA|many|TRBV12-3/TRBV12-4|TRBJ2-1
TGTGCCAGCAGGACCTTAAATGAGCAGTTCTTC
CASRTLNEQFF
>TRBD1|many|TRBV29-1|TRBJ2-3
TGCAGCGTTGATTACAGGGGAGATACGCAGTATTTT
CSVDYRGDTQYF
>NA|NA|TRBV30|TRBJ1-5
TGTGCCTGGAGTGTCGGGGCAGCTAGCAATCAGCCCCAGCATTTT
CAWSVGAASNQPQHF
>TRBD2|NA|TRBV9|TRBJ2-7
TGTGCCAGCGCCCCGGGACTAGCGGGGTACGAGCAGTACTTC
CASAPGLAGYEQYF
>NA|many|TRBV6-5|TRBJ1-2
TGTGCCAGCAGTTACAGGGGCGGACACTATGGCTACACCTTC
CASSYRGGHYGYTF
>NA|many|TRBV7-9|TRBJ1-6
TGTGCCAGCAGCCAAGGTCTTTGGGGCAGAAGGAATTCACCCCTCCACTTT
CASSQGLWGRRNSPLHF
>NA|NA|TRBV12-3/TRBV12-4|TRBJ1-6
TGTGCCAGCAGGGTAGGGCTGTCACCCCTCCACTTT
CASRVGLSPLHF
>NA|NA|TRBV23-1|TRBJ2-2
TGCGCCAGCAGTCATCTAGCCTCGCACACCGGGGAGCTGTTTTTT
CASSHLASHTGELFF
>NA|few|TRBV5-1|TRBJ2-5
TGCGCCAGCAGCACGGGAACAGGGGAGGGAACCCAGTACTTC
CASSTGTGEGTQYF
>NA|NA|TRBV7-9|TRBJ2-7
TGTGCCAGCAGCTTAGCCAATACCCCCCGGGAGCAGTACTTC
CASSLANTPREQYF
>NA|NA|TRBV5-1|TRBJ2-5
TGCGCCAGCAGCTTGGGGGCAGGAATGGAGACCCAGTACTTC
CASSLGAGMETQYF